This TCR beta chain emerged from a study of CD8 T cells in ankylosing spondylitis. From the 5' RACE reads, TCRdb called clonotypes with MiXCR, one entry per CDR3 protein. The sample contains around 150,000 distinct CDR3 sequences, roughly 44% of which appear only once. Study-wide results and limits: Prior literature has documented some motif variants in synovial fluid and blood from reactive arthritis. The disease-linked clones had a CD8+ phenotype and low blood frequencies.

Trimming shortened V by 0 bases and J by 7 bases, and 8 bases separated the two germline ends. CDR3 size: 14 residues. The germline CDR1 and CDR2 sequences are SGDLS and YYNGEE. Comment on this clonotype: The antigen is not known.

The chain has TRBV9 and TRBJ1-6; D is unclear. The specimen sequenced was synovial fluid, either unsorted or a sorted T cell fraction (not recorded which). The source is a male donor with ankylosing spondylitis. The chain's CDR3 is CASSVGSGNSPLHF. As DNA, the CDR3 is TGTGCCAGCAGCGTAGGCTCGGGAAATTCACCCCTCCACTTT.